The table lists the clone carrying this T cell receptor (beta chain) with many counts. Both TRBC1 and TRBC2 were covered by a beta constant-region primer of two equimolar oligonucleotides. The ligated cDNA underwent four PCR rounds using SP2 and nested alpha and beta constant-region primers. TCRdb re-called the UMI-ligation and nested PCR reads with MiXCR, one entry per CDR3 protein. The sample consists of tens of thousands of distinct CDR3 sequences, 9% of them appearing once. This sample stems from a study of naive and memory T cell subsets. CD4+ T cell IFNgamma after overnight CMV lysate exposure gave donor CMV status. The ends lost 3 bases at V and 5 bases at J; junction bases unmatched: 4. Germline V gene data show CDR1 as MGHRA and CDR2 as YSYEKL. There are 15 residues in the CDR3.

V gene TRBV4-1 combines with J gene TRBJ2-7; the match to TRBD2 covers 13 bases. The clonotype comes from a human donor in good health. Material for sequencing was naive CD8+ T cells from blood. This chain's CDR3 is CASSQRTSGRDEQYF. CDR3 sequence (DNA): TGCGCCAGCAGCCAGCGGACTAGCGGGAGAGACGAGCAGTACTTC.